These 3 T cell receptor beta chains were all obtained from the same sample, sequenced in a study of preoperative IRX-2 immunotherapy in early breast cancer. The method was immunoSEQ multiplex PCR; TCRdb's version includes in-frame clones alone and lacks a portion of them. This table holds 32,000 or so clones, 80% to 85% found once. Treatment: preoperative locoregional IRX-2 cytokine immunotherapy. The sample in question was lymph node tissue, obtained from a patient treated with IRX-2 immunotherapy. The receptors shown here come from a human donor with breast cancer.

In DNA, the CDR3 is TGTGCCAGCAGTTTTGCGGACAGGGGTGAAGCTTTCTTT. Translating gives CASSFADRGEAFF. The chain joins TRBV28 to TRBJ1-1; 9 nucleotides line up with TRBD1. The CDR3 runs to 13 residues. V lost 3 bases to trimming and J lost 7 bases; unmatched junction nucleotides: 3. Germline assignment: CDR1 MDHEN and CDR2 SYDVKM.

The V call is TRBV27, the J call TRBJ1-6; D unclear. The ends were cut back, 6 bases at V and 10 bases at J, with 13 bases in the middle. CDR1 MNHEY and CDR2 SMNVEV come from the germline V gene (reference sequence). The CDR3 loop spans 13 amino acids. The CDR3 DNA reads TGTGCCAGCAGCCCCCGGCCAGACTCACCCCTCCACTTT. Translated, it gives CASSPRPDSPLHF.

The J gene is TRBJ2-2, the V gene TRBV5-1; weak D call: TRBD2 (5 bases). Per the germline V gene, CDR1 is SGHRS and CDR2 is YFSETQ. This CDR3 has 16 residues. Trimming removed 5 bases from V and 4 bases from J, with 18 bases in between. This CDR3 is CASRIERALGTGELFF. In nucleotides, the CDR3 is TGCGCCAGCAGAATTGAGAGGGCATTGGGCACCGGGGAGCTGTTTTTT.